This T cell receptor beta chain originates from a study of shared clonotypes between healthy human individuals. For the study at large: In total, the donors were a couple of women and a few men aged 18 to 49. Study conclusions and caveats: Generally, estimated richness proved larger in naive subsets than it did in memory subsets. When compared with the clonotypes that were shared by all four sorted-subset donors, the non-shared clonotypes turned out to have lower generation probabilities.

V lost 6 bases and J lost 6; bases outside the gene matches: 9. This CDR3 region has 15 residues. The germline V gene encodes CDR1 LGHNA and CDR2 YNFKEQ. The data were produced by immunoSEQ multiplex PCR, yet TCRdb's version contains in-frame clones alone and is incomplete. The top ten hold around 1.7% of the sample, which has about 2,100,000 clones, approximately 94% seen once. With regard to this clone: The antigen is undetermined.

Only CD45RO-negative cells positively selected for CCR7 counted as naive CD8 cells, so terminally differentiated effector memory CD45RA+ cells were excluded. HIV-negative, healthy adults without recent acute infections or vaccinations were the donors. The specimen was naive CD8+ T cells from PBMCs. This clonotype was sampled from a man aged 18 to 29 in good health. Some clones in this sample may be carry-over from other donors' samples. This chain links TRBV4-2 with TRBJ2-3, with TRBD2 identical over 10 bases. The CDR3 coding sequence is TGTGCCAGCAGTCCCCCCGGGACTAGCGAGGATACGCAGTATTTT. Amino acids: CASSPPGTSEDTQYF.